A single sample gave rise to the 30 T cell receptor beta chains below, sequenced in a study of T cell repertoires in cytomegalovirus infection. TCRdb ran MiXCR on the reads and lists one entry per CDR3 protein. The sample holds about a million distinct CDR3 sequences, roughly 30% seen once. No antigen has been identified for these receptors. The material sequenced was cultured CD8+ T cells from PBMCs, taken from culture after CMV antigen stimulation. Receptor source: a human donor in good health (CMV status not recorded). Some clones in this sample may be carry-over from other donors' samples.

This clonotype appeared a few times. The chain links TRBV10-2 to TRBJ2-2; the match to TRBD1 covers 7 bases. The CDR3 length is 14 residues. Germline trimming cut 2 bases from V and 6 bases from J; bases unmatched to any gene: 3. Germline V gene sequence: CDR1 WSHSY, CDR2 SAAADI. The CDR3 region is CASSERQGPGELFF. For the CDR3, the DNA is TGCGCCAGCAGTGAGAGACAGGGTCCCGGGGAGCTGTTTTTT.

Points on this clonotype: A clone one base away is much larger, so this may be a read error. The rearrangement links TRBV7-6 to TRBJ2-3; a weak D match, TRBD2 (6 bases). This CDR3 comprises 16 residues. The germline V and J ends were trimmed by 1 base and 4 bases, with 15 bases remaining between them. CDR1 SGHVS and CDR2 FNYEAQ come from the germline V gene. CDR3 protein: CASSLVWSEGPDTQYF. The CDR3 DNA follows: TGTGCCAGCAGCTTAGTGTGGTCGGAGGGCCCAGATACGCAGTATTTT.

The J gene is TRBJ1-1, the V gene TRBV5-6, with no clear D. This CDR3 is built from 15 residues. Trimming removed 3 bases from V and 3 bases from J, with 15 bases in between. Germline CDR1 and CDR2: SGHDT and YYEEEE. CDR3 residues: CASSSDVVGDTEAFF. In DNA, the CDR3 is TGTGCCAGCAGCTCTGACGTGGTCGGGGACACTGAAGCTTTCTTT. Filled out from reference TRBV5-6 and TRBJ1-1, the complete variable domain reads DAGVTQSPTHLIKTRGQQVTLRCSPKSGHDTVSWYQQALGQGPQFIFQYYEEEERQRGNFPDRFSGHQFPNYSSELNVNALLLGDSALYLCASSSDVVGDTEAFFGQGTRLTVV.

The chain has TRBV7-6 and TRBJ2-2; weak D call: TRBD1 (7 bases). V was clipped by 0 bases and J by 5 bases, with 10 bases between them. Per germline, CDR1 SGHVS and CDR2 FNYEAQ. There are 15 residues in the CDR3. The CDR3: CASSLAGGQTGELFF. CDR3 sequence (DNA): TGTGCCAGCAGCTTAGCGGGGGGACAGACCGGGGAGCTGTTTTTT.

The genes are TRBV29-1 and TRBJ2-7; no reliable D call. CDR3 length: 10 residues. Trimming left V 7 bases short and J 2 bases short, with 6 bases between. Germline V gene data show CDR1 as SQVTM and CDR2 as ANQGSEA. CDR3 protein: CSALTYEQYF. The DNA for the CDR3 is TGCAGCGCACTGACCTACGAGCAGTACTTC.

As regards this clonotype: Germline and junction disagree at one end, which may indicate a read error. This chain joins TRBV14 and TRBJ2-1, with D unclear. CDR3 size: 12 residues. Germline CDR1 and CDR2: SGHDN and FVKESK. CDR3 sequence (DNA): TGTGCCAGGAGCCTTGGCTACAATGAGCAGTTCTTC. Its translation: CARSLGYNEQFF.

This clonotype occurred a few times. The chain employs TRBV6-2 or TRBV6-3 and TRBJ2-7; TRBD1 might be the D (5 bases). This CDR3 has 17 residues. V shed 2 bases and J shed 3 bases, with 20 bases lying between them. CDR1 is MNHEY, CDR2 SVGEGT, per germline. This chain's CDR3 is CASSYPPPQGNNYEQYV. CDR3 nucleotide sequence: TGTGCCAGCAGTTACCCTCCTCCCCAGGGCAACAACTACGAGCAGTACGTC.

This clonotype was seen repeatedly, ten times or more. This chain links TRBV28 with TRBJ1-2; the D is unclear. The CDR3 loop spans 13 amino acids. Trimming removed 5 bases from V and 6 bases from J, with 13 bases in between. Germline loops: CDR1 MDHEN, CDR2 SYDVKM. The CDR3 region has the DNA TGTGCCAGCAGTCTCAATTATAGGAATGGCTACACCTTC. Protein sequence: CASSLNYRNGYTF.

CDR3 bases: TGTGCCAGCAGTGGGGTCAGAAATAGCAATCAGCCCCAGCATTTT. Translated: CASSGVRNSNQPQHF. This chain links TRBV2 with TRBJ1-5, with D hard to call. Per the germline V gene, CDR1 is SNHLY and CDR2 is FYNNEI. This CDR3 region has 15 residues. Trimming removed 4 bases from V and 0 bases from J, with 10 bases in between. The variable domain in full, completed from reference TRBV2 and TRBJ1-5, reads EPEVTQTPSHQVTQMGQEVILRCVPISNHLYFYWYRQILGQKVEFLVSFYNNEISEKSEIFDDQFSVERPDGSNFTLKIRSTKLEDSAMYFCASSGVRNSNQPQHFGDGTRLSIL.

The chain carries TRBV20-1 and TRBJ2-3; D call uncertain. V was pared by 7 bases and J by 0 bases, with 11 bases between. Germline V gives CDR1 DFQATT, CDR2 SNEGSKA (reference sequence). The CDR3 has 13 residues. CDR3 residues: CSVISWSTDTQYF. CDR3 in DNA: TGCAGTGTTATTAGTTGGAGCACAGATACGCAGTATTTT.

This clonotype was detected only a few times. This chain joins TRBV12-3 or TRBV12-4 and TRBJ2-5; 7 positions match TRBD1. The V and J ends lost 2 bases and 3 bases, in that order; junction bases with no gene match: 3. This CDR3 contains 14 residues. This CDR3 reads CASSLRQGKETQYF. CDR3 sequence (DNA): TGTGCCAGCAGTTTAAGACAGGGCAAAGAGACCCAGTACTTC.

This rearrangement joins TRBV27 to TRBJ1-1; TRBD1 might be the D (5 bases). Germline lookup yields CDR1 MNHEY and CDR2 SMNVEV (reference sequence). V was clipped by 7 bases and J by 3 bases, with 12 bases between them. This CDR3 region has 13 residues. The CDR3 nucleotides are TGTGCCAGCAAAGACGGGGCTTACACTGAAGCTTTCTTT. It yields the protein CASKDGAYTEAFF.

This clonotype has ten or more counts. The chain has TRBV7-8 and TRBJ1-1; D is unclear. The CDR3 spans 13 residues. Per the germline V gene, CDR1 is SGHVS and CDR2 is FQNEAQ. Trimming stripped 1 base from V and 5 bases from J, with 8 bases between. CDR3 region: CASSLVFRTEAFF. The CDR3 region has the DNA TGTGCCAGCAGCTTAGTGTTCCGAACTGAAGCTTTCTTT.

The chain uses TRBV6-2 or TRBV6-3 and TRBJ2-3; 10 bases align to TRBD1. CDR1 and CDR2 from the germline V gene are MNHEY and SVGEGT. The CDR3 sequence is 15 residues long. V lost 5 bases, J lost 4 bases, and 6 bases stayed unmatched. The CDR3 DNA is TGTGCCAGCAGTATCCGGGACAGGGGCTCAGATACGCAGTATTTT. Translating gives CASSIRDRGSDTQYF.

The chain uses TRBV27 and TRBJ2-7, with no clear D. This CDR3 comprises 15 residues. Germline V CDR1 and CDR2: MNHEY, SMNVEV (reference sequence). V was cut by 3 bases and J by 3 bases, with 15 bases left in between. The CDR3 loop reads CASSLSNTGLYEQYF. In DNA, the CDR3 is TGTGCCAGCAGTTTGTCGAATACCGGGCTCTACGAGCAGTACTTC.

In this sample, this clonotype turned up many times. CDR3 sequence: CASSFSSQPQHF. For the CDR3, the DNA is TGTGCCAGCAGCTTCTCCTCGCAGCCCCAGCATTTT. The chain recombines TRBV7-2 with TRBJ1-5; D is ambiguous. CDR3 size: 12 residues. V lost 3 bases to trimming and J lost 7 bases, with 7 bases between them. Looked up from germline, CDR1 is SGHTA and CDR2 is FQGNSA.

V and J are TRBV7-4 and TRBJ1-1; TRBD1 matches 7 bases. The CDR3 is 15 residues long. CDR1 is SGHVT and CDR2 is SQSDAQ in the germline V gene. The J segment lost 3 bases and the V segment lost 5 bases, leaving 9 bases of the junction unmatched. This CDR3 reads CASSPPGTAYTEAFF. The CDR3 region has the DNA TGTGCCAGCAGCCCCCCCGGGACAGCGTACACTGAAGCTTTCTTT.

The V and J genes are TRBV2 and TRBJ2-5; D unclear. Germline CDR1 reads SNHLY; CDR2 reads FYNNEI. Deletions cut 10 bases from V and 2 bases from J, with 11 bases between. This CDR3 contains 12 residues. CDR3 nucleotide sequence: TGTGCCACCCGGGTTTTTCAAGAGACCCAGTACTTC. It specifies CATRVFQETQYF. The full variable domain, rest sourced from reference TRBV2 and TRBJ2-5, is EPEVTQTPSHQVTQMGQEVILRCVPISNHLYFYWYRQILGQKVEFLVSFYNNEISEKSEIFDDQFSVERPDGSNFTLKIRSTKLEDSAMYFCATRVFQETQYFGPGTRLLVL.

V usage is TRBV5-5 and J usage is TRBJ2-2, with D tentatively TRBD1 (6 bases). CDR1 SGHKS and CDR2 YYEKEE come from the germline V gene (reference sequence). CDR3 length equals 15 residues. Trimming shortened V by 4 bases and J by 3 bases, and 13 bases separated the two germline ends. This chain's CDR3 is CASSIPGQYTGELFF. In nucleotides, the CDR3 is TGTGCCAGCAGCATACCGGGACAATACACCGGGGAGCTGTTTTTT.

This clonotype has ten or more counts. In DNA form, the CDR3 reads TGTGCCAGCAGCTTGAACTTCAGGGGCAATCAGCCCCAGCATTTT. Protein product: CASSLNFRGNQPQHF. The rearrangement joins TRBV7-2 to TRBJ1-5; D is possibly TRBD1 (5 bases). Trimming stripped 3 bases from V and 2 bases from J, with 11 bases between. CDR3 length: 15 residues. Germline V gene lookup returns CDR1 SGHTA and CDR2 FQGNSA.

This clonotype was counted many times. The rearrangement links TRBV7-9 to TRBJ2-3; 7 bases are shared with TRBD1. Germline assignment: CDR1 SEHNR and CDR2 FQNEAQ (reference sequence). V dropped 3 bases and J dropped 0; count of bases not matched to a gene: 6. CDR3 length: 16 residues. CDR3 DNA sequence: TGTGCCAGCAGCTTCCCGGGGACAGTTAGCACAGATACGCAGTATTTT. As protein: CASSFPGTVSTDTQYF.

This clonotype was seen a few times. This chain joins TRBV6-2 or TRBV6-3 and TRBJ2-7, with D possibly matching TRBD2 (5 bases). CDR1 is MNHEY and CDR2 is SVGEGT in the germline V gene. The CDR3 has 18 amino acids. V gave up 0 bases and J gave up 4 bases, with 22 bases separating them. The DNA of the CDR3 is TGTGCCAGCAGTTACTCGATGGAGGACTGGCGAACGGAATACGAGCAGTACGTC. Translating it yields CASSYSMEDWRTEYEQYV.

The genes are TRBV19 and TRBJ1-5, with unresolved D. This CDR3 is 13 amino acids long. V lost 7 bases to trimming and J lost 3 bases, with 10 bases between them. Germline V lookup: CDR1 LNHDA, CDR2 SQIVND (reference sequence). The DNA for the CDR3 is TGTGCCAGTACCCAGGAGTCCAATCAGCCCCAGCATTTT. This translates into CASTQESNQPQHF.

The chain joins TRBV4-2 to TRBJ2-3; 9 bases align to TRBD2. The CDR3 runs to 17 residues. Germline lookup yields CDR1 LGHNA and CDR2 YNFKEQ. Germline trimming cut 4 bases from V and 2 bases from J; bases unmatched to any gene: 10. CDR3 sequence reads: CASSPETAGGFTDTQYF. CDR3 sequence (DNA): TGTGCCAGCAGCCCCGAAACAGCGGGGGGATTCACAGATACGCAGTATTTT.

There are a few counts of this clonotype. The chain has TRBV7-9 and TRBJ2-3, with D hard to call. The CDR3 runs to 16 residues. Between the trimmed V and J ends, which lost 6 bases and 4 bases, there was a span of 20 bases. The V gene's germline CDR1 is SEHNR and CDR2 FQNEAQ (reference sequence). As DNA, the CDR3 is TGTGCCAGCAGTTTTTATCCTAGGGCCAGATCAGATACGCAGTATTTT. Translating gives CASSFYPRARSDTQYF.

Turning to this clonotype: This may come from a read error, since a much larger clone is one base off. The rearrangement joins TRBV7-6 to TRBJ2-5, with 13 positions matching TRBD2. The CDR3 runs to 19 residues. The germline V gene encodes CDR1 SGHVS and CDR2 FNYEAQ. CDR3 bases: TGTACCAGCAGCTTAGCGCCCGGACTAGCGGGGGTAGGACAAGAGACCCAGTACTTC. It translates to CTSSLAPGLAGVGQETQYF.

CDR3 bases: TGTGCCAGCAAGGCGACAGGGGGATACTATGGCTACACCTTC. Translated: CASKATGGYYGYTF. The chain employs TRBV27 and TRBJ1-2; 9 positions match TRBD1. CDR1 MNHEY and CDR2 SMNVEV come from the germline V gene (reference sequence). Losses at the gene ends were 7 bases for V and 3 bases for J; bases not matched to a gene: 6. The length of the CDR3 is 14 residues.

V is TRBV15 and J is TRBJ1-1; weak D call: TRBD1 (5 bases). Per germline, CDR1 LNHNV and CDR2 YYDKDF (reference sequence). Trimming left V 0 bases short and J 1 base short, with 6 bases between. CDR3 length: 14 amino acids. The CDR3 is CATSRDRGNTEAFF. The CDR3 region has the DNA TGTGCCACCAGCAGAGATAGGGGGAACACTGAAGCTTTCTTT.

V and J are TRBV25-1 and TRBJ2-6; D is uncertain. The CDR3 is 14 amino acids. Between the trimmed V and J ends, which lost 7 bases and 1 base, there was a span of 8 bases. Germline CDR1 and CDR2: MGHDK and SYGVNS. The CDR3 is CASMPRSGANVLTF. CDR3 in DNA: TGTGCCAGCATGCCCCGTTCTGGGGCCAACGTCCTGACTTTC.

This clonotype has ten or more counts. V gene TRBV19 combines with J gene TRBJ2-1; 10 positions agree with TRBD1. J was trimmed by 8 bases and V by 6 bases; bases with no gene match: 10. The CDR3 length is 15 residues. Germline V lookup: CDR1 LNHDA, CDR2 SQIVND (reference sequence). The DNA of the CDR3 is TGTGCCAGTAGCGAGCCGGGACAGGGGAATTATGAGCAGTTCTTC. As protein: CASSEPGQGNYEQFF.